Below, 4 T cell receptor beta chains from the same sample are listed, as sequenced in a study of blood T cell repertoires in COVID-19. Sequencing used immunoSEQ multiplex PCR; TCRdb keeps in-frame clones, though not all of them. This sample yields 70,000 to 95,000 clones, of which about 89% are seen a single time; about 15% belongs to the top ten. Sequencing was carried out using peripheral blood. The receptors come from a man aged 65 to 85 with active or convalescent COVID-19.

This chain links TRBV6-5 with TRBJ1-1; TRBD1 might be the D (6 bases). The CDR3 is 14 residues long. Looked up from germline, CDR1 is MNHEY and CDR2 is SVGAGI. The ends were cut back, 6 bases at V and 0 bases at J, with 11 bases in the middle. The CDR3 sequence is CASRWGRLNTEAFF. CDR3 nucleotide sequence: TGTGCCAGCAGGTGGGGGCGACTGAACACTGAAGCTTTCTTT.

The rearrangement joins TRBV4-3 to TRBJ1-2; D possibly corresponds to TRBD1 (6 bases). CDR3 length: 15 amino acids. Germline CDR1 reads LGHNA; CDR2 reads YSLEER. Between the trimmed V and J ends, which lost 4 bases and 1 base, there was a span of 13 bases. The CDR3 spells CASSPNRELNYGYTF. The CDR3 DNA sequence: TGCGCCAGCAGCCCGAACAGGGAACTTAACTATGGCTACACCTTC.

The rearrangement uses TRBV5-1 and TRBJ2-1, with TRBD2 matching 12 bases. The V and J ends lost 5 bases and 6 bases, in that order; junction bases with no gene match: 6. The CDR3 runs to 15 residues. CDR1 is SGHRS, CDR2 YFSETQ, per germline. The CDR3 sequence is CASRPLAGGGNEQFF. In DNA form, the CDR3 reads TGCGCCAGCAGGCCTCTAGCGGGAGGGGGCAATGAGCAGTTCTTC.

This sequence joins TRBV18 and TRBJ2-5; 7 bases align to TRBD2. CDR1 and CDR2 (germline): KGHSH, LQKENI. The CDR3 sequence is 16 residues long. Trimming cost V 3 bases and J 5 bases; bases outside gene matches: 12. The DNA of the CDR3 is TGTGCCAGCTCACCTCTAGCGGCGGAGGGCCAGGAGACCCAGTACTTC. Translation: CASSPLAAEGQETQYF.